The present T cell receptor beta chain was sequenced within a study of CD4 T cells in relation to SARS-CoV-2 and coronaviruses. Study at large: ViraFEST: roughly ten-day antigen culture of PBMCs, then TCR beta CDR3 sequencing. Whole-study results and caveats: Memory recall responses, not primary responses primed in culture, are what the assay detects.

Trimming left V 5 bases short and J 0 bases short, with 12 bases between. The V gene's germline CDR1 is SEHNR and CDR2 FQNEAQ (reference sequence). The CDR3 length is 15 residues. Comments on this clone: Its antigen is still unknown.

Repertoires were generated with immunoSEQ multiplex PCR, while TCRdb's copy carries only in-frame clones and drops some. The sample holds tens of thousands of clones, approximately 80% seen once. Naive and memory CD4+ T cells came from enriched cryopreserved PBMCs. Sorted naive or memory CD4+ cells met CEF peptides for 9 to 11 days. This chain joins TRBV7-9 and TRBJ2-3; D is perhaps TRBD1 (6 bases). The sequence was collected from an adult with COVID-19. The source material was naive CD4+ T cells from PBMCs, cultured in vitro. Regarding subset: naive CD4+ T cells isolated by negative enrichment. In DNA form, the CDR3 reads TGTGCCAGCAGCCCCACAGGGTCTAGCACAGATACGCAGTATTTT. Translated, it gives CASSPTGSSTDTQYF.